The 23 T cell receptor beta chains reported below all come from one sample, sequenced in a study of blood T cell repertoires in COVID-19. Sequencing was performed with immunoSEQ multiplex PCR; in TCRdb, only in-frame clones are kept and a portion is missing. The table records roughly 120,000 clones, 84% of them present only once. Sequenced: peripheral blood. The source of these receptors is a woman of 80 years or more with active or convalescent COVID-19.

The chain has TRBV5-4 and TRBJ2-1; 7 positions agree with TRBD1. The CDR3 runs 17 residues. Germline trimming cut 4 bases from V and 7 bases from J; bases unmatched to any gene: 17. Germline-derived CDR1 and CDR2 are SGHNT and YYREEE (reference sequence). In DNA, the CDR3 is TGTGCCAGCAGCAAAAACATCGTTGGCAGGGGGACGAATGAGCAGTTCTTC. Its protein is CASSKNIVGRGTNEQFF.

The chain carries TRBV27 and TRBJ1-1; D not resolved. CDR3 length: 14 residues. V was pared by 3 bases and J by 0 bases, with 8 bases between. Germline V gene lookup returns CDR1 MNHEY and CDR2 SMNVEV (reference sequence). The CDR3, as DNA: TGTGCCAGCAGTTTCGGCGGGGTGAACACTGAAGCTTTCTTT. This encodes CASSFGGVNTEAFF.

The J gene is TRBJ1-3, the V gene TRBV6-5; 7 bases map to TRBD1. Per germline, CDR1 MNHEY and CDR2 SVGAGI. This CDR3 has 15 amino acids. V shed 0 bases, J shed 2 bases, and the junction held 1 base outside the gene matches. The CDR3 DNA reads TGTGCCAGCAGTTACTCGACAGGGACTGGAAACACCATATATTTT. It encodes CASSYSTGTGNTIYF.

V usage is TRBV5-1 and J usage is TRBJ2-2; possible D gene TRBD1, 7 bases. Germline V gives CDR1 SGHRS, CDR2 YFSETQ. The CDR3 loop spans 14 amino acids. V gave up 4 bases and J gave up 3 bases, with 10 bases separating them. The CDR3 loop is CASSPRGDTGELFF. The CDR3 nucleotides read TGCGCCAGCAGCCCCAGGGGGGACACCGGGGAGCTGTTTTTT. The whole variable domain, filled in from reference TRBV5-1 and TRBJ2-2, reads KAGVTQTPRYLIKTRGQQVTLSCSPISGHRSVSWYQQTPGQGLQFLFEYFSETQRNKGNFPGRFSGRQFSNSRSEMNVSTLELGDSALYLCASSPRGDTGELFFGEGSRLTVL.

The chain combines TRBV5-8 with TRBJ1-2, with 11 bases matching TRBD1. The V gene's germline CDR1 is SGHTS and CDR2 YDEGEE. Trimming at V came to 0 bases and at J to 6 bases, leaving 4 bases not matched to a gene. The CDR3 contains 15 residues. This CDR3 is CASSLADRGRNGYTF. CDR3 nucleotide sequence: TGTGCCAGCAGCTTGGCGGACAGGGGGCGAAATGGCTACACCTTC.

The chain has TRBV28 and TRBJ1-2; D is possibly TRBD1 (5 bases). The V end lost 5 bases, the J end lost 2 bases, and 12 bases lay between the germline ends. This CDR3 is 14 amino acids long. Germline V gene lookup returns CDR1 MDHEN and CDR2 SYDVKM. CDR3 region: CASSRNRGNYGYTF. CDR3 sequence (DNA): TGTGCCAGCAGTCGGAATCGGGGGAACTATGGCTACACCTTC.

Here the CDR3 reads CASSPGEGGYTF. The CDR3 DNA is TGTGCCAGCAGTCCAGGGGAAGGTGGCTACACCTTC. This rearrangement joins TRBV12-3 or TRBV12-4 to TRBJ1-2; possible D gene TRBD1, 6 bases. The CDR3 is made up of 12 amino acids. The V end lost 5 bases, the J end lost 7 bases, and 11 bases lay between the germline ends.

The gene calls are TRBV5-4 and TRBJ1-2, with 8 nucleotides matching TRBD1. Germline V CDR1 and CDR2: SGHNT, YYREEE (reference sequence). The V and J ends lost 4 bases and 3 bases, in that order; junction bases with no gene match: 11. The CDR3 runs to 16 residues. For the CDR3, the DNA is TGTGCCAGCAGCCACTTTGGACAGGGCGGGCACTATGGCTACACCTTC. Translating gives CASSHFGQGGHYGYTF.

This sequence joins TRBV28 and TRBJ2-7; D not certain. V shed 3 bases and J shed 3 bases, with 3 bases lying between them. CDR3 length: 11 amino acids. Germline V gene sequence: CDR1 MDHEN, CDR2 SYDVKM. CDR3 sequence: CASSFFYEQYF. CDR3 DNA: TGTGCCAGCAGTTTCTTCTACGAGCAGTACTTC.

This clone has a single count. The chain combines TRBV19 with TRBJ1-1; the match to TRBD1 covers 10 bases. The CDR3 extends over 15 amino acids. V shed 4 bases and J 5 bases; nucleotides not matched to a gene: 7. Germline V CDR1 and CDR2: LNHDA, SQIVND (reference sequence). The CDR3 DNA follows: TGTGCCAGTAGTACACGACAGGGGGCCGGTACTGAAGCTTTCTTT. It specifies CASSTRQGAGTEAFF.

Regarding this clone: This specimen includes other DNA sequences encoding the same CDR3. The chain has TRBV29-1 and TRBJ2-7; the D gene is possibly TRBD1 (8 bases). The CDR3 is made up of 12 amino acids. V was trimmed by 4 bases and J by 7 bases, leaving 14 bases between them. Germline-derived CDR1 and CDR2 are SQVTM and ANQGSEA. This chain's CDR3 is CSVGTGGGEQYF. Here the CDR3 DNA reads TGCAGCGTTGGAACAGGGGGAGGGGAGCAGTACTTC.

The chain uses TRBV12-3 or TRBV12-4 and TRBJ2-3, with D uncertain. V was pared by 5 bases and J by 14 bases, with 17 bases between. The CDR3 loop spans 12 amino acids. The CDR3 nucleotides read TGTGCCAGCAGTCCGAACCAGTCGTCCCGGTATTTT. Translated, it gives CASSPNQSSRYF.

This rearrangement joins TRBV20-1 to TRBJ1-5, with unresolved D. Germline V lookup: CDR1 DFQATT, CDR2 SNEGSKA (reference sequence). The V end lost 3 bases, the J end lost 0 bases, and 9 bases lay between the germline ends. This CDR3 comprises 14 residues. The CDR3 sequence: CSASRLSSNQPQHF. CDR3 bases: TGCAGTGCTAGTCGACTAAGTAGCAATCAGCCCCAGCATTTT.

This clone appeared once. The chain links TRBV19 to TRBJ2-1, with 7 bases fitting TRBD1. Germline V gene data show CDR1 as LNHDA and CDR2 as SQIVND (reference sequence). The CDR3 is made up of 15 amino acids. The trim removed 5 bases at V and 8 bases at J, leaving 12 bases unmatched. The CDR3 spells CASSQRTGAWDEQFF. The CDR3 nucleotides are TGTGCCAGTAGTCAGCGGACAGGAGCCTGGGATGAGCAGTTCTTC.

The V call is TRBV19, the J call TRBJ2-3; 8 positions match TRBD2. V lost 6 bases, J lost 5 bases, and 7 bases stayed unmatched. The CDR3 is 14 residues long. In germline, CDR1 is LNHDA, CDR2 SQIVND (reference sequence). The CDR3 bases are TGTGCCAGTAGAATCAGCGGGAGTATAGATACGCAGTATTTT. Translation: CASRISGSIDTQYF.

This chain connects TRBV19 to TRBJ2-5; weak D call: TRBD1 (6 bases). The CDR3 consists of 15 residues. V shed 4 bases and J shed 1 base, with 13 bases lying between them. The germline V gene has CDR1 LNHDA and CDR2 SQIVND (reference sequence). CDR3 sequence reads: CASSTLGTRQETQYF. Written as DNA, the CDR3 is TGTGCCAGTAGTACTCTAGGGACACGCCAAGAGACCCAGTACTTC.

The chain carries TRBV7-8 and TRBJ2-7; 11 positions agree with TRBD2. The CDR3 runs 15 residues. CDR1 and CDR2 (germline): SGHVS, FQNEAQ. Trimming cost V 4 bases and J 4 bases; bases outside gene matches: 6. CDR3 in DNA: TGTGCCAGCAGCTCTACTAGCGGGAGAATTTACGAGCAGTACTTC. Amino acids: CASSSTSGRIYEQYF.

The V gene is TRBV28, the J gene TRBJ2-4; 7 bases line up with TRBD1. In germline, CDR1 is MDHEN, CDR2 SYDVKM. V lost 6 bases and J lost 16; bases outside the gene matches: 9. The CDR3 has 11 residues. The CDR3 here is CASSLRDRVYF. DNA of the CDR3: TGTGCCAGCAGCCTCCGAGACAGGGTCTACTTC.

V is TRBV19 and J is TRBJ2-5; TRBD2 matches 10 bases. The V and J ends lost 5 bases and 5 bases, in that order; junction bases with no gene match: 5. This CDR3 has 14 amino acids. Germline CDR1 LNHDA, CDR2 SQIVND (reference sequence). CDR3 loop: CASSASGSPETQYF. As DNA, the CDR3 is TGTGCCAGTAGTGCTAGCGGGAGTCCGGAGACCCAGTACTTC.

The genes are TRBV7-3 and TRBJ2-1; 8 bases fit TRBD2. V trimming: 1 base; J trimming: 6 bases; junction bases outside the gene matches: 14. CDR1 and CDR2 from the germline V gene are SGHTA and FQGTGA. This CDR3 region has 18 residues. The CDR3 spells CASSLNPRRLAGRNEQFF. As DNA, the CDR3 is TGTGCCAGCAGCTTAAATCCGAGACGCCTAGCGGGCCGCAATGAGCAGTTCTTC.

This sequence joins TRBV24-1 and TRBJ2-3, with TRBD1 matching over 8 bases. V shed 6 bases and J 3 bases; nucleotides not matched to a gene: 7. Germline V gene data show CDR1 as KGHDR and CDR2 as SFDVKD. This CDR3 region has 15 residues. As DNA, the CDR3 is TGTGCCACCAGTCTGGCAGGGGGCTTGACAGATACGCAGTATTTT. Its translation is CATSLAGGLTDTQYF.

The genes are TRBV5-1 and TRBJ2-7, with 7 bases fitting TRBD2. This CDR3 has 15 amino acids. Germline values: CDR1 SGHRS, CDR2 YFSETQ. Losses at the gene ends were 1 base for V and 2 bases for J; bases not matched to a gene: 6. CDR3 protein: CASSLMVAGPYEQYF. CDR3 nucleotide sequence: TGCGCCAGCAGCTTGATGGTAGCGGGTCCCTACGAGCAGTACTTC. Full variable domain (rest looked up from reference TRBV5-1 and TRBJ2-7): KAGVTQTPRYLIKTRGQQVTLSCSPISGHRSVSWYQQTPGQGLQFLFEYFSETQRNKGNFPGRFSGRQFSNSRSEMNVSTLELGDSALYLCASSLMVAGPYEQYFGPGTRLTVT.

The chain is built from TRBV10-3 and TRBJ2-7, with 10 bases fitting TRBD2. Germline V gene lookup returns CDR1 ENHRY and CDR2 SYGVKD. The CDR3 runs to 13 residues. J gave up 3 bases and V 11 bases, and 7 bases lay outside the gene matches. The CDR3 region has the DNA TGTGCCGCCAGCGGGGGGGGGCTCTACGAGCAGTACTTC. Its translation is CAASGGGLYEQYF.